This TCR beta chain was recovered during a study of cytomegalovirus exposure and HLA in healthy donors. Healthy bone marrow donors made up the donors. Both 60 Vbeta primers and 13 Jbeta primers went into the PCR. Data came from immunoSEQ multiplex PCR; TCRdb stores just in-frame clones and leaves some out. The table records 250,000 or so clones, 80% to 95% of them present only once. Trimming took 3 bases from V and 2 from J; bases not matched to a gene: 10. Germline values: CDR1 MNHEY, CDR2 SMNVEV (reference sequence). This CDR3 comprises 18 residues. Study conclusions and caveats: According to a later analysis, donors in an Asian-associated ancestry cluster reportedly had fewer N-insertions than the roughly 640-donor mean.

On this clone: No antigen is known for it.

The receptor was derived from a girl aged 2 to 9 in good health and CMV-seronegative. Sequences were obtained from PBMCs. The rearrangement joins TRBV27 to TRBJ2-1; 10 nucleotides line up with TRBD1. In nucleotides, the CDR3 is TGTGCCAGCAGTTTCAGTGACCGGGACAGGGGCACCTACAATGAGCAGTTCTTC. This codes for CASSFSDRDRGTYNEQFF.